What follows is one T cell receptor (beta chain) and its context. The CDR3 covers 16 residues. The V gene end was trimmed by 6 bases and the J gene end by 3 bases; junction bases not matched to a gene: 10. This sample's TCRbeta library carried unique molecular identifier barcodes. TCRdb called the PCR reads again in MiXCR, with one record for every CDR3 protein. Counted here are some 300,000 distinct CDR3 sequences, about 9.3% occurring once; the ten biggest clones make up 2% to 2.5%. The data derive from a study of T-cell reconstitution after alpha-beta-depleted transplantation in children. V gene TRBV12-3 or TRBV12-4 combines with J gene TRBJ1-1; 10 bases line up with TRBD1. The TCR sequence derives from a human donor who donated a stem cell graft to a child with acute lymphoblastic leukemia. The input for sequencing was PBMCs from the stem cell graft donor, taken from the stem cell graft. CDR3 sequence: CASSPGQGYSDTEAFF. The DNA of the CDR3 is TGTGCCAGCAGCCCGGGACAGGGGTATTCGGACACTGAAGCTTTCTTT.